This T cell receptor beta chain appears in the sequencing data of a study of regulatory T cells in long-lasting Graves disease. This clonotype was found many times. Time point meaning: newly diagnosed GD, antithyroid drugs for less than 3 months. RNA extracted from PBMCs served as the sequencing template. Both iRepertoire HTBI primers and Arm-PCR of CDR3 regions were used to build the TCR beta libraries. One entry per CDR3 protein, called by TCRdb with MiXCR from the multiplex PCR reads. The sample lists under 800,000 distinct CDR3 sequences, 16% seen once, with approximately 20% in the top ten. Germline values: CDR1 SGHTA, CDR2 FQGNSA. Trimming took off 5 bases at V and 6 bases at J, with 14 bases between the two ends. The CDR3 is 13 amino acids. The same sample was also studied in work on T cells in Graves' hyperthyroidism and ophthalmopathy.

The TCR originated in a woman in her twenties or thirties with Graves disease. This specimen was peripheral blood mononuclear cells (PBMCs), taken at new diagnosis, from a patient treated with antithyroid drugs. V usage is TRBV7-2 and J usage is TRBJ2-7; D ambiguous. The CDR3 here is CASSRTDGLEQYF. As DNA, the CDR3 is TGTGCCAGCAGCCGCACGGACGGCCTCGAGCAGTACTTC.